This is a list of T cell receptor beta chains from one sample in a study of Graves' ophthalmopathy and Graves' hyperthyroidism. TCRdb re-derived calls from the multiplex PCR reads in MiXCR, one entry per CDR3 protein. The sample shows over a million distinct CDR3 sequences, around a third of them seen only once. The specimen was peripheral blood or thyroid tissue (not recorded which). The receptors come from an adult man with Graves' hyperthyroidism. The CDR3 runs from the conserved cysteine through the conserved F or W. The D gene is left open where the match is weak. Size is omitted from some rows. Given values are once, few, many or a class for expanded clones.

-	TRBJ1-1	TRBV9	-	CASSEARTTGDLNTEAFF	TGTGCCAGCAGCGAAGCGAGAACCACCGGGGACCTGAACACTGAAGCTTTCTTT
many	TRBJ2-7	TRBV20-1	TRBD1	CSERGTGGYEQYF	TGCAGTGAACGCGGGACAGGGGGCTACGAGCAGTACTTC
-	TRBJ1-1	TRBV20-1	-	CSAGSMMKVTDTEAFF	TGCAGTGCTGGCTCGATGATGAAAGTTACGGACACTGAAGCTTTCTTT
few	TRBJ2-7	TRBV3-2	-	CASSQEGGRVEQYF	TGTGCCAGCAGCCAAGAGGGAGGCAGGGTCGAGCAGTACTTC
many	TRBJ1-1	TRBV7-2	TRBD1	CASSLAGRGYTEAFF	TGTGCCAGCAGCTTAGCAGGCAGGGGGTACACTGAAGCTTTCTTT
-	TRBJ2-2	TRBV29-1	-	CSVERQSFTGELFF	TGCAGCGTTGAACGCCAGAGCTTCACCGGGGAGCTGTTTTTT
-	TRBJ1-2	TRBV13	-	CARGGSYGYTF	TGTGCTAGGGGGGGCAGCTATGGCTACACCTTC
-	TRBJ1-4	TRBV19	-	CASSIWGATNEKLFF	TGTGCCAGTAGTATTTGGGGCGCAACTAATGAAAAACTGTTTTTT
many	TRBJ1-1	TRBV5-5	-	CASRGQQNTEAFF	TGTGCCAGCAGAGGTCAGCAGAACACTGAAGCTTTCTTT
many	TRBJ1-1	TRBV7-6	-	CASSLEAGPNTEAFF	TGTGCCAGCAGCTTAGAGGCCGGGCCGAACACTGAAGCTTTCTTT
many	TRBJ1-1	TRBV12-3/TRBV12-4	TRBD1	CASRPGAGTGGAQNTEAFF	TGTGCCAGCAGACCAGGAGCCGGGACAGGGGGAGCGCAGAACACTGAAGCTTTCTTT
-	TRBJ2-5	TRBV25-1	-	CASSRPLGGETQYF	TGTGCCAGCAGCCGACCCCTCGGGGGAGAGACCCAGTACTTC
few	TRBJ1-1	TRBV7-9	TRBD1	CASSLPRDRDGSLTEAFF	TGTGCCAGCAGCTTACCCCGGGACAGGGACGGTTCCCTCACTGAAGCTTTCTTT
many	TRBJ1-5	TRBV10-3	-	CAIRDSPDQPQHF	TGTGCCATCAGAGACAGCCCGGATCAGCCCCAGCATTTT
-	TRBJ2-7	TRBV19	TRBD2	CASSITLAGASYEQYF	TGTGCCAGTAGTATAACCCTAGCGGGAGCCTCCTACGAGCAGTACTTC
few	TRBJ2-7	TRBV24-1	TRBD1	CASSAGTGAEQYF	TGTGCCAGCTCAGCCGGGACAGGGGCCGAGCAGTACTTC
-	TRBJ2-2	TRBV10-3	TRBD1	CAISDTGTANF	TGTGCCATCAGTGATACCGGGACAGCCAACTTT
-	TRBJ1-1	TRBV7-9	-	CASSTYRENTEAFF	TGTGCCAGCAGCACCTACAGGGAGAACACTGAAGCTTTCTTT
many	TRBJ1-5	TRBV19	-	CASKGFGQPQHF	TGTGCCAGTAAAGGGTTCGGGCAGCCCCAGCATTTT
few	TRBJ2-3	TRBV29-1	-	CSVVDSGGASDTQYF	TGCAGCGTTGTTGACAGCGGAGGGGCCTCAGATACGCAGTATTTT
-	TRBJ2-5	TRBV12-3/TRBV12-4	TRBD1	CASSPTTGKETQYF	TGTGCCAGCAGTCCAACGACAGGGAAAGAGACCCAGTACTTC
many	TRBJ2-7	TRBV7-2	-	CASSFDNSYEQYF	TGTGCCAGCAGCTTTGACAACTCCTACGAGCAGTACTTC
-	TRBJ1-2	TRBV7-2	-	CASSTYVGNRKNYGYTF	TGTGCCAGCAGCACTTATGTGGGGAACAGAAAAAACTATGGCTACACCTTC
many	TRBJ1-1	TRBV9	-	CASSVVGGRDTEAFF	TGTGCCAGCAGCGTAGTCGGGGGGCGGGACACTGAAGCTTTCTTT
-	TRBJ1-6	TRBV30	-	CAWSTESSPLHF	TGTGCCTGGAGTACAGAGAGTTCACCCCTCCACTTT
few	TRBJ1-6	TRBV7-3	TRBD1	CASSIGTGASSYNSPLHF	TGTGCCAGCAGCATCGGGACAGGAGCTAGCTCCTATAATTCACCCCTCCACTTT
few	TRBJ1-2	TRBV12-3/TRBV12-4	-	CASSSRTTNYGYTF	TGTGCCAGCAGTTCGCGGACGACTAACTATGGCTACACCTTC
-	TRBJ1-5	TRBV7-9	-	CASSFAGGFGHQPQHF	TGTGCCAGCAGCTTTGCCGGGGGGTTCGGTCATCAGCCCCAGCATTTT
few	TRBJ1-3	TRBV6-6	TRBD1	CASSQQGTLGNTIYF	TGTGCCAGCAGCCAACAGGGGACACTTGGAAACACCATATATTTT
-	TRBJ2-2	TRBV15	-	CATSRDSGSHTGELFF	TGTGCCACCAGCAGAGATTCCGGGTCGCACACCGGGGAGCTGTTTTTT
-	TRBJ2-5	TRBV20-1	TRBD2	CSTHGLAGLETQYF	TGCAGCACCCATGGGCTAGCGGGCCTGGAGACCCAGTACTTC
many	TRBJ2-7	TRBV29-1	-	CSVEWAGTYEQYF	TGCAGCGTTGAATGGGCAGGAACCTACGAGCAGTACTTC
many	TRBJ2-6	TRBV10-3	-	CAISGDAPSGANVLTF	TGTGCCATCAGTGGGGACGCCCCCTCTGGGGCCAACGTCCTGACTTTC
-	TRBJ2-1	TRBV7-8	-	CASSLGPGEEQFF	TGTGCCAGCAGCTTAGGTCCGGGGGAAGAGCAGTTCTTC
-	TRBJ1-6	TRBV7-2	TRBD1	CASSLAGQGYNSPLHF	TGTGCCAGCAGCTTAGCTGGACAGGGTTATAATTCACCCCTCCACTTT
many	TRBJ1-1	TRBV7-2	-	CASSLGPAVGTEAFF	TGTGCCAGCAGCTTAGGTCCGGCGGTAGGGACTGAAGCTTTCTTT
few	TRBJ1-5	TRBV12-3/TRBV12-4	-	CASSLWGNNQPQHF	TGTGCCAGCAGTTTATGGGGTAACAATCAGCCCCAGCATTTT
-	TRBJ1-1	TRBV29-1	-	CSVEWSGIEAFF	TGCAGCGTTGAATGGTCAGGGATTGAGGCTTTCTTT
-	TRBJ2-5	TRBV25-1	TRBD1	CASSTGTGAETQYF	TGTGCCAGCAGTACCGGGACAGGGGCCGAGACCCAGTACTTC
-	TRBJ2-7	TRBV20-1	-	CSARVWGVSYEQYF	TGCAGTGCCAGGGTCTGGGGGGTCTCCTACGAGCAGTACTTC
many	TRBJ1-2	TRBV29-1	-	CSVLKIDVLYGYTF	TGCAGCGTCCTTAAGATCGACGTCCTCTATGGCTACACCTTC
many	TRBJ2-5	TRBV24-1	TRBD1	CATSDSDRDAQYF	TGTGCCACCAGTGATTCGGACAGGGATGCCCAGTACTTC
few	TRBJ1-4	TRBV5-1	-	CASSLEFW	TGCGCCAGCAGCTTGGAGTTTTGG